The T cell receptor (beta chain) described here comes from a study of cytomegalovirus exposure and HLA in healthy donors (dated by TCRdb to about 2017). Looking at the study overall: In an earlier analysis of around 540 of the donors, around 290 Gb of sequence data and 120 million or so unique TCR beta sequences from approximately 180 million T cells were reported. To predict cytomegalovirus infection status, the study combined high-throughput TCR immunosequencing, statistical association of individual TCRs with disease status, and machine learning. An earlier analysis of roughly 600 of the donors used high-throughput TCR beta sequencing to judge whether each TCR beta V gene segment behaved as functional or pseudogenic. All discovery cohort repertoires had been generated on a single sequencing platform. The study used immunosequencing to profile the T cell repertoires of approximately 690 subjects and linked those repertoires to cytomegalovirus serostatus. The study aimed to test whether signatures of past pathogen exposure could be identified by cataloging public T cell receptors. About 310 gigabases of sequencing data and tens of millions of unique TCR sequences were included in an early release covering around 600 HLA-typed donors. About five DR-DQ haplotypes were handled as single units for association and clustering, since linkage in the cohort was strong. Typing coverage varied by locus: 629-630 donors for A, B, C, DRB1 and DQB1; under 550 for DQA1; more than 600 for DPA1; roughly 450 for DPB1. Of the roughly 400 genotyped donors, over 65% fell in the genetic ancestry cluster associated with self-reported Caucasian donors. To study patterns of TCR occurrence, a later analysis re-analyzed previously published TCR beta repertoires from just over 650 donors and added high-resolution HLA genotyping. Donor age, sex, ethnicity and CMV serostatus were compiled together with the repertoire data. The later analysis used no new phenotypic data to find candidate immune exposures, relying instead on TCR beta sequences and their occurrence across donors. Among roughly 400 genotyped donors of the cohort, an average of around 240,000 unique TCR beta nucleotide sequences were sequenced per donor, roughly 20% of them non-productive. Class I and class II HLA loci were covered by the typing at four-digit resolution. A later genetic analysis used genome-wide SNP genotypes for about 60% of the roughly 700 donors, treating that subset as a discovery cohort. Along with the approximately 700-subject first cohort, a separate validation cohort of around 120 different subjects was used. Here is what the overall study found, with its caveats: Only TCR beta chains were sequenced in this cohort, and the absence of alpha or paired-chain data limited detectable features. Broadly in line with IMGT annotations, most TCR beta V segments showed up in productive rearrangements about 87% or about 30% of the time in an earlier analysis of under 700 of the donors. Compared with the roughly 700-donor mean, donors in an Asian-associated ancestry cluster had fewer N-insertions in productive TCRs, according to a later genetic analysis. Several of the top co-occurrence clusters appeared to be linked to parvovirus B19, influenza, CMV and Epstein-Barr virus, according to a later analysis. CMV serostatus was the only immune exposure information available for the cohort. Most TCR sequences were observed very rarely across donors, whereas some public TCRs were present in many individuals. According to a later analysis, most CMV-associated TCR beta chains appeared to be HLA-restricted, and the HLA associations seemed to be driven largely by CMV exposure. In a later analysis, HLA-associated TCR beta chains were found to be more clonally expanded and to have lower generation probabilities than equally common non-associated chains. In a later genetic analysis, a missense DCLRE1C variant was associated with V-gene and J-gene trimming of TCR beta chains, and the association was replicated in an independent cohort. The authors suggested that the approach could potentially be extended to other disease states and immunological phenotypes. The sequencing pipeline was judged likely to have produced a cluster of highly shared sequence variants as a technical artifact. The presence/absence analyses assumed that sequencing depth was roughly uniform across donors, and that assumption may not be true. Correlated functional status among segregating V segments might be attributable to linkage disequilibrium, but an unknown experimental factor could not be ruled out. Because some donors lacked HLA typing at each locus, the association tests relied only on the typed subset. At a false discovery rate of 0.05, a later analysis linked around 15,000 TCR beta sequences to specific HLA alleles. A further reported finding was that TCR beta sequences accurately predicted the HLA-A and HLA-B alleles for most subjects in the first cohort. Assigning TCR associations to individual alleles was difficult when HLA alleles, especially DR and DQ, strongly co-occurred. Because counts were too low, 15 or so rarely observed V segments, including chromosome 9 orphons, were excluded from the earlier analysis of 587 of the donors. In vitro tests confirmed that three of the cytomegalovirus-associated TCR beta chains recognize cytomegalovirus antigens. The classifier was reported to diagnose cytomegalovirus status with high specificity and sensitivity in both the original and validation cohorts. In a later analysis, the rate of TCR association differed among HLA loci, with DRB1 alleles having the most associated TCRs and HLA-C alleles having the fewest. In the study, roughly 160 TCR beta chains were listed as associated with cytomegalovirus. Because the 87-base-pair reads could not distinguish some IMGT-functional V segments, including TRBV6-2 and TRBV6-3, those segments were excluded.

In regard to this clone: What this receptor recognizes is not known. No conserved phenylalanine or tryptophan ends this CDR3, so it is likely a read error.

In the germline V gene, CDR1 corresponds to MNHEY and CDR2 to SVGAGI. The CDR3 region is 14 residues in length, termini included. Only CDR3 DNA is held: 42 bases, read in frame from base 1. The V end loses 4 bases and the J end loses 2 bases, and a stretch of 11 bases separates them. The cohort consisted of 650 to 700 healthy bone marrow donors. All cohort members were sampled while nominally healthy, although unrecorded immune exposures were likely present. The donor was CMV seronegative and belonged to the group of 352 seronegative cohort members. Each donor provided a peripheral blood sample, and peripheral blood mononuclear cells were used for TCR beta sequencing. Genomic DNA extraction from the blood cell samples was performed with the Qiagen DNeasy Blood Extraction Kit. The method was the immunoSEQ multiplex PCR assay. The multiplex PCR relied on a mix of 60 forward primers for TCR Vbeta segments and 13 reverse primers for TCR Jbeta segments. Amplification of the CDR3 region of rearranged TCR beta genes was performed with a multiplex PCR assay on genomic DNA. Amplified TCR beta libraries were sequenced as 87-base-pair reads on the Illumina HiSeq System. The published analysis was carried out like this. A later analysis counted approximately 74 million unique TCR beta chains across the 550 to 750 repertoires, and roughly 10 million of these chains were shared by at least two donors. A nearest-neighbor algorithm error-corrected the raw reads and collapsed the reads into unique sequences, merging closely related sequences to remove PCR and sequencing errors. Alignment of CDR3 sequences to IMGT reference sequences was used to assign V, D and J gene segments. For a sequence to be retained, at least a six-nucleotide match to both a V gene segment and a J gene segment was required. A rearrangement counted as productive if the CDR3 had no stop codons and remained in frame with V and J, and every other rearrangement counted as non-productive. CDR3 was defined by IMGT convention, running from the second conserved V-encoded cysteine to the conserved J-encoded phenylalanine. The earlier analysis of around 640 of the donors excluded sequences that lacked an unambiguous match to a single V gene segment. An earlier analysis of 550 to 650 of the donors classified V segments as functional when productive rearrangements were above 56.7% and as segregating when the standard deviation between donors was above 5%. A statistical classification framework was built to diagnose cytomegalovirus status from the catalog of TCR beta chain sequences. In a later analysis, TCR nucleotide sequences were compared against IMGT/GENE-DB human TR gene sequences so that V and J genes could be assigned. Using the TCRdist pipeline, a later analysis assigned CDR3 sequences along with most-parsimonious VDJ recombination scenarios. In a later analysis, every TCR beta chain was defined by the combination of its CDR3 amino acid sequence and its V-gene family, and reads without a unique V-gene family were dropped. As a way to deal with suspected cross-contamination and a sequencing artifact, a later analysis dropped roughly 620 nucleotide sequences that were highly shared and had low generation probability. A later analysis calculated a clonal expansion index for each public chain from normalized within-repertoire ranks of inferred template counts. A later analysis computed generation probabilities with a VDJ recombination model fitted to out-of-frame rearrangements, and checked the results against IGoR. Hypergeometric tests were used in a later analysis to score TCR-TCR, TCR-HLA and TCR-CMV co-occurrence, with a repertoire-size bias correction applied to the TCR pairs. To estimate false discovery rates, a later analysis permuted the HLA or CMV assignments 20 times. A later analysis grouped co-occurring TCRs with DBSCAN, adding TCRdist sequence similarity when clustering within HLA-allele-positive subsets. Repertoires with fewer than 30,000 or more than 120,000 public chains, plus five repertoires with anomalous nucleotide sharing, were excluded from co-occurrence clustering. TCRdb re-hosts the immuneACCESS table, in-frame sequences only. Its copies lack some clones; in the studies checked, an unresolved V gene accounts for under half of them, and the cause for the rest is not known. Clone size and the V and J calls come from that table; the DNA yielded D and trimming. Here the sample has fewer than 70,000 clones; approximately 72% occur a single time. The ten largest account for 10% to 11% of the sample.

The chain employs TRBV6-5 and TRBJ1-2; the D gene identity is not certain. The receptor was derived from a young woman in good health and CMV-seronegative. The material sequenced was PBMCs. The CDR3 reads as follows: CASSSPTKNYGYTV. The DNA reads TGTGCCAGCAGTTCCCCGACTAAGAACTATGGCTACACCGTC.